This T cell receptor (beta chain) comes out of a study of blood T cell repertoires in COVID-19. The overall study: COVID-19 samples, acute and convalescent, were from the United States, Italy and Spain. PBMCs, B-cell-depleted T cells, or T cells were the source of the cDNA or gDNA that made up the material.

Original analysis: Amplification of reference gene primers provided the estimated nucleated cell counts. TCRdb keeps only in-frame clones here, not all; method: immunoSEQ multiplex PCR. Clone size and the V and J calls come from that table; the DNA yielded D and trimming. The sample records some 320,000 clones, nearly 90% being singletons. With respect to this clone: Other DNA sequences of this sample code for an identical CDR3.

Germline V gene lookup returns CDR1 MNHEY and CDR2 SMNVEV (reference sequence). CDR3 size: 12 residues. V shed 2 bases and J shed 6 bases, with 4 bases lying between them. Participants classified as exposed had met a COVID-19 case within 2 weeks before study entry. The chain joins TRBV27 to TRBJ2-2; D is unresolved. The source material was PBMCs or T cells enriched from blood (not recorded which). The clonotype comes from a woman between 50 and 59 years old who had been exposed to COVID-19. In nucleotides, the CDR3 is TGTGCCAGCAGTTTACTTGCCGGGGAGCTGTTTTTT. Its protein is CASSLLAGELFF.